This T cell receptor (beta chain) appears in the sequencing data of a study of cytomegalovirus exposure and HLA in healthy donors. The study ran its PCR with 60 Vbeta and 13 Jbeta primers. Profiling relied on immunoSEQ multiplex PCR, and the TCRdb table lists in-frame clones only, not all of them. The data show approximately 290,000 clones, 75% to 85% seen once. Study findings and constraints: Across all donors, roughly uniform sequencing depth was an assumption of the presence/absence analyses.

On this clone itself: Its antigen is currently unknown.

The CDR3 totals 16 residues. In germline, CDR1 is ENHRY, CDR2 SYGVKD. V dropped 5 bases and J dropped 2 bases, with 16 bases sitting between them. The sequenced sample consisted of PBMCs. The J gene is TRBJ1-5, the V gene TRBV10-3; possibly TRBD1 for D (5 bases). This clonotype was sampled from a girl aged 2-15 years in good health and CMV-seronegative. CDR3 sequence: CAISSHSQGRNQPQHF. The DNA of the CDR3 is TGTGCCATCAGTTCTCATTCGCAGGGTCGCAATCAGCCCCAGCATTTT.